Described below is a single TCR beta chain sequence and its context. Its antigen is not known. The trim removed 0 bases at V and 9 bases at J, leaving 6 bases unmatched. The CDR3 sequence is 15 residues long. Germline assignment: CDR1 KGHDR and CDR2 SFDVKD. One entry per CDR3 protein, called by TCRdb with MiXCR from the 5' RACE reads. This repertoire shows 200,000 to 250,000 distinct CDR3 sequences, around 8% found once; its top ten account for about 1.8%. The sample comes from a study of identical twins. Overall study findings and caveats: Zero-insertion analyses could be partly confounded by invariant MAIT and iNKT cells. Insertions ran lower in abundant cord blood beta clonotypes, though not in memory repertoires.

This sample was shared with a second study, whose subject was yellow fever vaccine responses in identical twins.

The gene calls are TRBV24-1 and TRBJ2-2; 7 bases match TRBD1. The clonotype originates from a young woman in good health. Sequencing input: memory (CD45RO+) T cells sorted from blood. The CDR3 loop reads CATSDLGPGGRELFF. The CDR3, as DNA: TGTGCCACCAGTGATTTGGGTCCAGGGGGAAGGGAGCTGTTTTTT.